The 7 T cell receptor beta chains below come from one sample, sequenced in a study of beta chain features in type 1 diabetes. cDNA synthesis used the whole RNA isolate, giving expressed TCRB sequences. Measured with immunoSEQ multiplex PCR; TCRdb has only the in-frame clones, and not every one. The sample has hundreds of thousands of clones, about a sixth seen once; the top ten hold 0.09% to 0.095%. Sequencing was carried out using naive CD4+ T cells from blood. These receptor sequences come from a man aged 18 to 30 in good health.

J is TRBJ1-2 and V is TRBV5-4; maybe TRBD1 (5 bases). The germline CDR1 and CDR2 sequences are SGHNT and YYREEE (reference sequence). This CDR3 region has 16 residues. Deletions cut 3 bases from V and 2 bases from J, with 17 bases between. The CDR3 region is CASSSPSTGSNYGYTF. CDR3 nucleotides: TGTGCCAGCAGCTCACCAAGCACAGGTTCCAACTATGGCTACACCTTC.

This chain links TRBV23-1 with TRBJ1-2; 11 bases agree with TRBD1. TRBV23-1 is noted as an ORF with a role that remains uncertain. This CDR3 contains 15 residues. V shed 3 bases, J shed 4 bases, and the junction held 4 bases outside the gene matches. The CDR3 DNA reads TGCGCCAGCAGTCAGTGGGACAGGGGGTCCTATGGCTACACCTTC. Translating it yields CASSQWDRGSYGYTF.

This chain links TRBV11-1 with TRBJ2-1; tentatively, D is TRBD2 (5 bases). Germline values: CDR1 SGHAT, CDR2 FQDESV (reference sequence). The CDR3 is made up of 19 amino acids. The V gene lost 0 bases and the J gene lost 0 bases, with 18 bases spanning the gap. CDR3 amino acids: CASSLATMIRGRSYNEQFF. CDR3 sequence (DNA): TGTGCCAGCAGCTTAGCTACAATGATTCGGGGTCGCTCCTACAATGAGCAGTTCTTC.

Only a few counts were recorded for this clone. CDR3 region: CASSSFRGQETQYF. DNA for the CDR3: TGTGCCAGCAGCTCGTTCAGGGGTCAAGAGACCCAGTACTTC. The chain couples TRBV7-9 to TRBJ2-5, with a weak D call TRBD1 (6 bases). CDR1 and CDR2 (germline): SEHNR, FQNEAQ (reference sequence). V dropped 4 bases and J dropped 2 bases, with 11 bases sitting between them. CDR3 length equals 14 residues.

The CDR3 reads CASSERVGGMAQPQHF. DNA for the CDR3: TGTGCCAGCAGTGAACGGGTTGGAGGGATGGCTCAGCCCCAGCATTTT. The chain couples TRBV6-1 to TRBJ1-5; D gene ambiguous. V lost 2 bases to trimming and J lost 6 bases, with 17 bases between them. Germline V lookup: CDR1 MNHNS, CDR2 SASEGT. The CDR3 consists of 16 residues.

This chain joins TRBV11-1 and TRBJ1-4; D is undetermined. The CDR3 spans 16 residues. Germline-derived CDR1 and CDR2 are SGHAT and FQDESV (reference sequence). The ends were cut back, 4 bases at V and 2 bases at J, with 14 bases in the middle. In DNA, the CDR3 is TGTGCCAGCAGCTCGGGCCAATTAACGACTAATGAAAAACTGTTTTTT. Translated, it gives CASSSGQLTTNEKLFF.

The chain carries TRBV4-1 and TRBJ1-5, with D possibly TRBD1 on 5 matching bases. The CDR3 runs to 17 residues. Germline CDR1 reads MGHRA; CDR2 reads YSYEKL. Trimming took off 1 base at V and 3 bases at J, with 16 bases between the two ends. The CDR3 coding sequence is TGCGCCAGCAGCCAAGGTGGAAGGGGCGAACTCAATCAGCCCCAGCATTTT. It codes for CASSQGGRGELNQPQHF.